This T cell receptor (beta chain) was found in a study of patients and donors after allogeneic stem cell transplantation. The table lists this clonotype with a few counts. Using its own MiXCR run on the RT-PCR reads, TCRdb lists one record per CDR3 protein. The sample lists hundreds of thousands of distinct CDR3 sequences, around 15% occurring once. Germline CDR1 and CDR2: SEHNR and FQNEAQ (reference sequence). The CDR3 is made up of 14 amino acids. V gave up 4 bases and J gave up 2 bases, with 10 bases separating them. The V call is TRBV7-9, the J call TRBJ2-3, with no clear D. Sequencing used blood, either unsorted or a sorted T cell fraction (not recorded which). This sequence was found in a human donor who was either an allogeneic HSCT recipient or a stem cell or donor lymphocyte infusion donor (not recorded which). It is not recorded whose cells these are; they may come from a transplant donor. The CDR3 loop is CASSYGGITDTQYF. CDR3 nucleotides: TGTGCCAGCAGCTACGGTGGGATCACAGATACGCAGTATTTT.